The 23 T cell receptor beta chains given below trace back to one sample, sequenced in a study of cytomegalovirus exposure and HLA in healthy donors. With 60 Vbeta and 13 Jbeta primers, the PCR was carried out. Measured with immunoSEQ multiplex PCR; TCRdb has only the in-frame clones, and not every one. This sample has some 140,000 clones, with roughly three quarters found just once. Specimen: PBMCs. Receptor source: a young man in good health and CMV-seronegative.

V and J are TRBV28 and TRBJ1-5, with 12 bases matching TRBD1. V lost 4 bases and J lost 1; bases outside the gene matches: 5. The CDR3 length is 17 residues. The germline V gene encodes CDR1 MDHEN and CDR2 SYDVKM. CDR3 sequence (DNA): TGTGCCAGCAGTTCCGGGACAGGGGGCGGAAGCAATCAGCCCCAGCATTTT. Translation gives CASSSGTGGGSNQPQHF.

This clone was seen only once. The chain is built from TRBV27 and TRBJ1-1; the match to TRBD1 covers 9 bases. The CDR3 is 15 amino acids. In germline, CDR1 is MNHEY, CDR2 SMNVEV (reference sequence). Germline trimming cut 6 bases from V and 4 bases from J; bases unmatched to any gene: 9. CDR3 protein: CASSQSRTGATEAFF. CDR3 DNA: TGTGCCAGCAGCCAATCCAGGACAGGGGCCACTGAAGCTTTCTTT.

This chain links TRBV5-1 with TRBJ2-7; 10 bases map to TRBD2. The CDR3 totals 14 residues. Germline V gene sequence: CDR1 SGHRS, CDR2 YFSETQ. The V gene end was trimmed by 2 bases and the J gene end by 3 bases; junction bases not matched to a gene: 2. For the CDR3, the DNA is TGCGCCAGCAGCTTTACTAGCGGGATCTACGAGCAGTACTTC. Amino acid sequence: CASSFTSGIYEQYF.

As for this clone: The junction departs from germline at one end; a sequencing error may be responsible. Distinct nucleotide sequences in the sample also encode this CDR3. The chain combines TRBV29-1 with TRBJ1-1; TRBD1 might be the D (5 bases). The CDR3 is made up of 14 amino acids. Germline V lookup: CDR1 SQVTM, CDR2 ANQGSEA. Here the CDR3 DNA reads TGCAGCGTCGAAATTGGGGCCCTGGGGACTGAAGCCTTCTTT. Translated, it gives CSVEIGALGTEAFF. The variable domain in full, with the rest retrieved from reference TRBV29-1 and TRBJ1-1, is SAVISQKPSRDICQRGTSLTIQCQVDSQVTMMFWYRQQPGQSLTLIATANQGSEATYESGFVIDKFPISRPNLTFSTLTVSNMSPEDSSIYLCSVEIGALGTEAFFGQGTRLTVV.

V is TRBV20-1 and J is TRBJ2-5; a possible D gene is TRBD2 (6 bases). Trimming left V 4 bases short and J 4 bases short, with 7 bases between. The CDR3 loop spans 11 amino acids. Germline V gene lookup returns CDR1 DFQATT and CDR2 SNEGSKA (reference sequence). The CDR3 DNA reads as TGCAGTGCTACTAGCGTAGAGACCCAGTACTTC. Protein product: CSATSVETQYF.

The rearrangement joins TRBV6-5 to TRBJ1-2; D is ambiguous. The V end lost 6 bases, the J end lost 3 bases, and 17 bases lay between the germline ends. The CDR3 contains 15 residues. CDR1 and CDR2 from the germline V gene are MNHEY and SVGAGI. The CDR3 DNA reads as TGTGCCAGCAGCAAAAGTGTCCGCGAGGACTATGGCTACACCTTC. Translated: CASSKSVREDYGYTF.

The V call is TRBV28, the J call TRBJ2-7, with 7 bases that match TRBD2. The junction had 4 bases not matched to a gene; V was cut back by 5 bases and J by 0 bases. The CDR3 sequence is 14 residues long. The germline CDR1 and CDR2 sequences are MDHEN and SYDVKM. The CDR3 DNA is TGTGCCAGCAGTACCAGGACTAGCTCCTACGAGCAGTACTTC. Amino acids: CASSTRTSSYEQYF.

The chain employs TRBV7-9 and TRBJ2-5, with 9 nucleotides matching TRBD2. The last part of the DNA fits TRBJ2-7 better; the J call may be wrong. This CDR3 has 16 residues. The germline V gene has CDR1 SEHNR and CDR2 FQNEAQ (reference sequence). CDR3 DNA: TGTGCCAGCAGCCCAAGAGGGGTAGCGGGAGCGAACGAGCAGTACTTC. Residues: CASSPRGVAGANEQYF.

The rearrangement links TRBV5-1 to TRBJ2-7; D possibly corresponds to TRBD1 (6 bases). There are 18 residues in the CDR3. From germline, CDR1 is SGHRS and CDR2 YFSETQ. V was pared by 3 bases and J by 2 bases, with 24 bases between. The CDR3 protein is CASSWNPNSDSQTYEQYF. The CDR3 region has the DNA TGCGCCAGCAGCTGGAACCCTAATTCGGACAGCCAGACCTACGAGCAGTACTTC.

This sequence joins TRBV7-6 and TRBJ2-1, with 10 positions matching TRBD2. V trimming: 3 bases; J trimming: 7 bases; junction bases outside the gene matches: 18. Germline V CDR1 and CDR2: SGHVS, FNYEAQ. The CDR3 has 19 amino acids. This chain's CDR3 is CASSLRSSGSVVGPNEQFF. As DNA, the CDR3 is TGTGCCAGCAGCTTGCGGTCTAGCGGGAGCGTTGTGGGCCCAAATGAGCAGTTCTTC.

This rearrangement joins TRBV30 to TRBJ1-5; the D gene is possibly TRBD1 (6 bases). Trimming removed 5 bases from V and 0 bases from J, with 17 bases in between. CDR1 and CDR2 (germline): GTSNPN, SVGIG (reference sequence). The CDR3 runs to 16 residues. The CDR3 DNA is TGTGCCTGGGACTCCGGGACATCTATTAGCAATCAGCCCCAGCATTTT. Translating it yields CAWDSGTSISNQPQHF.

The genes are TRBV6-6 and TRBJ2-1; perhaps TRBD2 as D (5 bases). CDR3 size: 13 residues. V was shortened by 2 bases and J by 9 bases, with 11 bases between the two germline ends. Germline V lookup: CDR1 MNHNY, CDR2 SVGAGI (reference sequence). The CDR3 protein is CASSYRELGEQFF. The DNA of the CDR3 is TGTGCCAGCAGTTACAGGGAGCTCGGTGAGCAGTTCTTC.

This clone is a singleton in its sample. V is TRBV28 and J is TRBJ2-1; 10 bases fit TRBD2. This CDR3 is built from 15 residues. The ends lost 5 bases at V and 4 bases at J; junction bases unmatched: 5. Germline-derived CDR1 and CDR2 are MDHEN and SYDVKM. CDR3 sequence (DNA): TGTGCCAGCAGTCCGAGACTAGCGGGTTACAATGAGCAGTTCTTC. It yields the protein CASSPRLAGYNEQFF.

The chain employs TRBV5-4 and TRBJ2-1, with D possibly TRBD1 on 5 matching bases. V was cut by 0 bases and J by 10 bases, with 14 bases left in between. CDR3 length: 14 residues. Germline CDR1 SGHNT, CDR2 YYREEE (reference sequence). DNA of the CDR3: TGTGCCAGCAGCTTGGACTACGCCTCAGGGGAGCAGTTCTTC. Protein product: CASSLDYASGEQFF.

This clone was observed a handful of times. The J gene is TRBJ1-1, the V gene TRBV2; 7 bases map to TRBD1. Germline CDR1 is SNHLY and CDR2 is FYNNEI. The CDR3 is 13 residues long. Unmatched junction bases numbered 6, after V lost 6 bases and J lost 5 bases. In DNA form, the CDR3 reads TGTGCCAGCAGATTAGGGACAGAGACTGAAGCTTTCTTT. Protein sequence: CASRLGTETEAFF.

The sample holds one count of this clone. The chain has TRBV28 and TRBJ1-1, with 7 bases matching TRBD1. The CDR3 has 14 residues. Germline CDR1 MDHEN, CDR2 SYDVKM. With V trimmed by 5 bases and J by 0 bases, 3 bases remained unmatched. Here the CDR3 reads CASSPGGMNTEAFF. The CDR3 DNA reads TGTGCCAGCAGTCCAGGGGGGATGAACACTGAAGCTTTCTTT.

This clone was recorded once. The CDR3, as DNA: TGTGCCAGCAGTCCTCTAGCGGGCAATGAGCAGTTCTTC. It is translated as CASSPLAGNEQFF. This chain links TRBV27 with TRBJ2-1; the match to TRBD2 covers 8 bases. Unmatched junction bases numbered 3, after V lost 5 bases and J lost 6 bases. This CDR3 region has 13 residues. Germline values: CDR1 MNHEY, CDR2 SMNVEV (reference sequence).

The chain joins TRBV2 to TRBJ2-4; D gene uncertain. V lost 6 bases and J 1 base, leaving 10 bases between the germline ends. The CDR3 extends over 14 amino acids. Germline V gives CDR1 SNHLY, CDR2 FYNNEI. CDR3 residues: CASRREFAKNIQYF. The CDR3 DNA reads TGTGCCAGCAGGAGAGAGTTCGCCAAAAACATTCAGTACTTC.

This clone was detected only a few times. The V and J genes are TRBV6-5 and TRBJ1-2; D is possibly TRBD1 (5 bases). The CDR3 extends over 15 amino acids. The germline CDR1 and CDR2 sequences are MNHEY and SVGAGI. V lost 2 bases and J 0 bases, leaving 10 bases between the germline ends. The CDR3 here is CASSYGGASNYGYTF. CDR3 DNA: TGTGCCAGCAGTTACGGAGGGGCATCTAACTATGGCTACACCTTC.

CDR3 protein: CASSTYRGGNQHEQYF. The CDR3 bases are TGTGCCAGCAGTACCTATCGGGGGGGCAATCAGCACGAGCAGTACTTC. V and J are TRBV6-6 and TRBJ2-7, with TRBD2 identical over 8 bases. The length of the CDR3 is 16 residues. V trimming: 5 bases; J trimming: 5 bases; junction bases outside the gene matches: 14. The germline V gene has CDR1 MNHNY and CDR2 SVGAGI (reference sequence).

The chain combines TRBV7-9 with TRBJ2-2; D gene ambiguous. Per the germline V gene, CDR1 is SEHNR and CDR2 is FQNEAQ (reference sequence). V lost 2 bases and J lost 5, with 6 bases in between. The CDR3 length is 13 residues. The CDR3 loop is CASSLQATGELFF. CDR3 bases: TGTGCCAGCAGCTTACAGGCAACCGGGGAGCTGTTTTTT.

V gene TRBV18 combines with J gene TRBJ2-5; D not certain. V was cut by 3 bases and J by 2 bases, with 13 bases left in between. Germline V CDR1 and CDR2: KGHSH, LQKENI. CDR3 length equals 15 residues. CDR3 residues: CASSPGQPRQETQYF. The CDR3 nucleotides read TGTGCCAGCTCACCGGGCCAACCCCGTCAAGAGACCCAGTACTTC.

The V call is TRBV10-3, the J call TRBJ1-1; D ambiguous. The V gene's germline CDR1 is ENHRY and CDR2 SYGVKD. With 0 bases removed from V and 1 base from J, the gap between germline ends came to 18 bases. The CDR3 length is 18 residues. The CDR3 sequence is CAISESKLISLGNTEAFF. CDR3 DNA sequence: TGTGCCATCAGTGAGTCGAAATTGATCTCCCTAGGGAACACTGAAGCTTTCTTT.